This passage covers 13 T cell receptor beta chains from one sample sequenced in a study of T-cell memory formation after mild COVID-19. TCRdb re-analysed the 5' RACE reads in MiXCR, keeping a single row per CDR3 protein. The sample lists about 140,000 distinct CDR3 sequences, about 15% occurring once. Sequenced input: PBMCs or a T cell subset sorted from them (not recorded which). All receptors derive from an adult woman who had mild COVID-19 (a few samples of this study predate the infection). Cell type and time point are not known.

In this sample, this clonotype turned up a few times. The CDR3: CASSQGLSGWEALETQYF. CDR3 bases: TGCGCCAGCAGCCAAGGGCTCAGCGGTTGGGAGGCCCTTGAGACCCAGTACTTC. The gene calls are TRBV4-1 and TRBJ2-5; TRBD2 is a possible D gene (6 bases). Deletions cut 1 base from V and 5 bases from J, with 23 bases between. Germline CDR1 MGHRA, CDR2 YSYEKL. This CDR3 has 18 amino acids.

The rearrangement joins TRBV10-2 to TRBJ2-5; D gene uncertain. The length of the CDR3 is 12 residues. Germline V lookup: CDR1 WSHSY, CDR2 SAAADI. Deletions cut 6 bases from V and 5 bases from J, with 10 bases between. Written as DNA, the CDR3 is TGCGCCAGCAGCGGACGCCGCGAGACCCAGTACTTC. It translates to CASSGRRETQYF.

This chain joins TRBV5-1 and TRBJ1-2; D remains unclear. V dropped 0 bases and J dropped 4 bases, with 13 bases sitting between them. Germline assignment: CDR1 SGHRS and CDR2 YFSETQ. This CDR3 contains 15 residues. CDR3 sequence reads: CASSLDLAGVYGYTF. The CDR3 region has the DNA TGCGCCAGCAGCTTGGACTTGGCGGGTGTCTATGGCTACACCTTC.

A few counts support this clonotype. The chain has TRBV20-1 and TRBJ2-2; D assignment may be TRBD1 or TRBD2 (6 bases each). The CDR3 extends over 13 amino acids. V lost 6 bases and J lost 8, with 16 bases in between. The V gene's germline CDR1 is DFQATT and CDR2 SNEGSKA (reference sequence). The CDR3 spells CSAHRGAEGELFF. The CDR3 DNA reads as TGCAGTGCCCATAGGGGGGCAGAGGGGGAGCTGTTTTTT.

V is TRBV20-1 and J is TRBJ1-5, with 8 positions matching TRBD1. This CDR3 is 13 amino acids long. V was clipped by 4 bases and J by 4 bases; unmatched bases: 3. CDR1 and CDR2 (germline): DFQATT, SNEGSKA (reference sequence). The CDR3 nucleotides are TGCAGTGCTACAGGGGGCCGGAATCAGCCCCAGCATTTT. Translated, it gives CSATGGRNQPQHF.

The table lists this clonotype with a few counts. The chain employs TRBV9 and TRBJ1-2; a possible D gene is TRBD1 (5 bases). CDR3 length: 15 amino acids. CDR1 SGDLS and CDR2 YYNGEE come from the germline V gene. Trimming stripped 4 bases from V and 4 bases from J, with 17 bases between. The CDR3 DNA follows: TGTGCCAGCAGCCCCGACAGCGCCTCCCTCTATGGCTACACCTTC. As protein: CASSPDSASLYGYTF.

Ten or more counts support this clonotype. J is TRBJ1-2 and V is TRBV7-2, with D perhaps matching TRBD1 (5 bases). Trimming cost V 1 base and J 4 bases, with 10 bases left between them. This CDR3 is built from 14 residues. Per germline, CDR1 SGHTA and CDR2 FQGNSA. Here the CDR3 reads CASSLERGPYGYTF. The CDR3, as DNA: TGTGCCAGCAGCTTAGAGAGGGGACCCTATGGCTACACCTTC.

This chain links TRBV29-1 with TRBJ1-1; D uncertain. The germline V gene has CDR1 SQVTM and CDR2 ANQGSEA. The CDR3 has 13 residues. The CDR3 nucleotides read TGCAGTGGCAAAGGCGGGCCAAACACTGAAGCTTTCTTT. Its translation is CSGKGGPNTEAFF.

This clonotype came up many times. The chain joins TRBV5-6 to TRBJ2-1; a possible D gene is TRBD2 (5 bases). Trimming removed 7 bases at V and 0 bases at J, with 8 bases between. This CDR3 contains 13 residues. The germline gives CDR1 SGHDT, CDR2 YYEEEE. The CDR3 sequence: CASGSTSYNEQFF. CDR3 nucleotide sequence: TGTGCCAGCGGGAGTACCTCCTACAATGAGCAGTTCTTC.

The rearrangement links TRBV6-1 to TRBJ2-2; the D gene is possibly TRBD1 (5 bases). Germline V gene sequence: CDR1 MNHNS, CDR2 SASEGT. V lost 5 bases, J lost 8 bases, and 6 bases lay in between. The length of the CDR3 is 11 residues. This CDR3 is CASSWTGELFF. As DNA, the CDR3 is TGTGCCAGCAGTTGGACAGGGGAGCTGTTTTTT.

V gene TRBV12-3 or TRBV12-4 combines with J gene TRBJ1-2, with D maybe TRBD1 (5 bases). This CDR3 is built from 14 residues. Trimming removed 5 bases at V and 4 bases at J, with 14 bases between. CDR3 bases: TGTGCCAGCAGTCCCGGGACGGCGAGCTATGGCTACACCTTC. Protein: CASSPGTASYGYTF.

The chain combines TRBV28 with TRBJ1-1; D is possibly TRBD1 (5 bases). The V end lost 5 bases, the J end lost 2 bases, and 15 bases lay between the germline ends. The length of the CDR3 is 15 residues. Looked up from germline, CDR1 is MDHEN and CDR2 is SYDVKM. The CDR3 reads CASSRHGGKNTEAFF. The CDR3 coding sequence is TGTGCCAGCAGTCGACATGGGGGGAAAAACACTGAAGCTTTCTTT.

This clonotype was found a few times. The chain combines TRBV29-1 with TRBJ2-1; D gene ambiguous. Germline V gene sequence: CDR1 SQVTM, CDR2 ANQGSEA. V was shortened by 4 bases and J by 2 bases, with 15 bases between the two germline ends. The CDR3 loop spans 15 amino acids. The CDR3 sequence: CSVVGSGTTYNEQFF. In DNA form, the CDR3 reads TGCAGCGTTGTGGGTTCAGGAACGACCTACAATGAGCAGTTCTTC.